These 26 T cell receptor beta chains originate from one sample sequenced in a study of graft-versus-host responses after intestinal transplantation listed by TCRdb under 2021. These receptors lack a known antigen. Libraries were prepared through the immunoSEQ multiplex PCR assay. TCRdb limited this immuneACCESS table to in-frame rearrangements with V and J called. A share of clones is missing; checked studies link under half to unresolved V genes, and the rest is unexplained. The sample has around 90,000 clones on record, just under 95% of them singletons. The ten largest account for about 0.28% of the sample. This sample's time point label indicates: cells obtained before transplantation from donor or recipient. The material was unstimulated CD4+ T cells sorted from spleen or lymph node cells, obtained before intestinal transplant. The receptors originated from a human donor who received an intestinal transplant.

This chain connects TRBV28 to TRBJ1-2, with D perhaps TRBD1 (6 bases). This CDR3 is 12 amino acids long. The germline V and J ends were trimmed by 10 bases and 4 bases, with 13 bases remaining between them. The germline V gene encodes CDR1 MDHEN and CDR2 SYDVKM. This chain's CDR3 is CAIRDKSYGYTF. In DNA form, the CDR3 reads TGTGCCATCCGGGACAAATCCTATGGCTACACCTTC.

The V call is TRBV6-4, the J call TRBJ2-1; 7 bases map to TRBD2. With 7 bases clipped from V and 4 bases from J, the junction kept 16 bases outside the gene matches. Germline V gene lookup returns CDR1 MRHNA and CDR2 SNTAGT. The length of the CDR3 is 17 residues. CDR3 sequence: CASTVNPREEGYNEQFF. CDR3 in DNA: TGTGCCAGCACCGTCAATCCCCGGGAGGAAGGTTACAATGAGCAGTTCTTC.

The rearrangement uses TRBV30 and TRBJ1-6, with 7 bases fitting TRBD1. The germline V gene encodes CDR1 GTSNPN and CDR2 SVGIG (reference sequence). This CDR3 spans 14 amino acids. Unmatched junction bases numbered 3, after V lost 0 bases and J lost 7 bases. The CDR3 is CAWSVLGGNSPLHF. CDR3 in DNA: TGTGCCTGGAGTGTACTAGGGGGCAATTCACCCCTCCACTTT.

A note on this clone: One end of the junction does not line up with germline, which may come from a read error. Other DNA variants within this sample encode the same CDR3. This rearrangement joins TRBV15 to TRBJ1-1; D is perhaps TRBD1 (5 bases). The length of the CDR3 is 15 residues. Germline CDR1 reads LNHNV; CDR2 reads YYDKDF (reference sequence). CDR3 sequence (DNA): TGTGCCACCAGCCGGCTCAGGGTATCCGACACTGAAGCCTTCTTT. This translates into CATSRLRVSDTEAFF.

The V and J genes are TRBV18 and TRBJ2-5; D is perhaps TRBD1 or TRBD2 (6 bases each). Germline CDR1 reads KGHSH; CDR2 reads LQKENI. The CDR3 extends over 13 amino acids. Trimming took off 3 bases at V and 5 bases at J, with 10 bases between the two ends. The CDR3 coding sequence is TGTGCCAGCTCACCTACAGGGAGGGAGACCCAGTACTTC. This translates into CASSPTGRETQYF.

The CDR3 nucleotides are TGCGCCAGCAGTGCTAGGAGCCAGGGGCTTAACTATGGCTACACCTTC. Residues: CASSARSQGLNYGYTF. The gene calls are TRBV10-2 and TRBJ1-2; a weak D match, TRBD1 (6 bases). The CDR3 extends over 16 amino acids. V gave up 4 bases and J gave up 1 base, with 16 bases separating them. Germline lookup yields CDR1 WSHSY and CDR2 SAAADI.

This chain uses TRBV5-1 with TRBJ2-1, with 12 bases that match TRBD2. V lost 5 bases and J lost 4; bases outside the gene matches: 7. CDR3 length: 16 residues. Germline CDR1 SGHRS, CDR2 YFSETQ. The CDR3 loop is CASRSSGRALYNEQFF. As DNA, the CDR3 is TGCGCCAGCAGATCTAGCGGGAGGGCCCTTTACAATGAGCAGTTCTTC.

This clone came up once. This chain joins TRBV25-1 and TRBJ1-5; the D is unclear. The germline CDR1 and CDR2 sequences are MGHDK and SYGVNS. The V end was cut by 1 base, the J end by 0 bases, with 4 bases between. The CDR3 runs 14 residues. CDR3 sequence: CASSELLSNQPQHF. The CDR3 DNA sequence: TGTGCCAGCAGTGAATTACTTAGCAATCAGCCCCAGCATTTT.

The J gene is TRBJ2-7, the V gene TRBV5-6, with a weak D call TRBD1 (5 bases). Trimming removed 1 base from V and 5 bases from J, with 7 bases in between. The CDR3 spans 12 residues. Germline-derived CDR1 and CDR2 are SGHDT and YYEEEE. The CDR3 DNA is TGTGCCAGCAGCTTGAGGGGCCACGAGCAGTACTTC. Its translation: CASSLRGHEQYF.

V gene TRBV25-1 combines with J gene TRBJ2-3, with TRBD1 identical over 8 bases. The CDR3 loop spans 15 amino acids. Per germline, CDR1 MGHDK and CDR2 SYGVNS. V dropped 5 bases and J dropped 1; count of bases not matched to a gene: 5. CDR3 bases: TGTGCCAGCAGTCGACAGGGGTCGGGCACAGATACGCAGTATTTT. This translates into CASSRQGSGTDTQYF. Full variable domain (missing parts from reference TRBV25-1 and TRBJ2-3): EADIYQTPRYLVIGTGKKITLECSQTMGHDKMYWYQQDPGMELHLIHYSYGVNSTEKGDLSSESTVSRIRTEHFPLTLESARPSHTSQYLCASSRQGSGTDTQYFGPGTRLTVL.

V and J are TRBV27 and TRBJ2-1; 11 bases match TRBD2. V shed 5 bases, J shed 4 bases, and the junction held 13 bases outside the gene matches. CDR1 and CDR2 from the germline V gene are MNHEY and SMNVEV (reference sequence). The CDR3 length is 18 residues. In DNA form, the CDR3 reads TGTGCCAGCAGTCTAACAATACTAGCGGGAGTAGGGTACAATGAGCAGTTCTTC. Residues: CASSLTILAGVGYNEQFF.

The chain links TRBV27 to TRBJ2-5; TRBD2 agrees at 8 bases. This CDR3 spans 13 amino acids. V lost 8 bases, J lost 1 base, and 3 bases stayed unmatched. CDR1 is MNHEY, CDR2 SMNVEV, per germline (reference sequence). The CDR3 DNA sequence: TGTGCCAGCCGGGGGGGGGCCCAAGAGACCCAGTACTTC. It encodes CASRGGAQETQYF.

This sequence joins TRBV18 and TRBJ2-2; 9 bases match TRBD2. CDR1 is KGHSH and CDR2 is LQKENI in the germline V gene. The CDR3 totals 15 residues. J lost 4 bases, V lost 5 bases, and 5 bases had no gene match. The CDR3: CASSSLAGSTGELFF. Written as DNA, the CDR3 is TGTGCCAGCTCATCACTAGCGGGTAGCACCGGGGAGCTGTTTTTT.

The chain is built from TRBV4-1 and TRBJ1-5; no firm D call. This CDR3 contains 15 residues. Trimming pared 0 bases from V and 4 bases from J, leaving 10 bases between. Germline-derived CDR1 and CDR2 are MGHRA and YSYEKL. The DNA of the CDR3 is TGCGCCAGCAGCCAAGATCAGCCTAGGAATCAGCCCCAGCATTTT. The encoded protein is CASSQDQPRNQPQHF.

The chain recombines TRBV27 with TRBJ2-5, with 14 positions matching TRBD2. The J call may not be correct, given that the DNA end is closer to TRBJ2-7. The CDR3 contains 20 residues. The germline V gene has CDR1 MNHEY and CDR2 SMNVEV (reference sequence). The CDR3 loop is CASSLRLRGLAGEVTYEQYF. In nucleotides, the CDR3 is TGTGCCAGCAGTTTAAGGTTGAGGGGACTAGCGGGAGAAGTTACCTACGAGCAGTACTTC.

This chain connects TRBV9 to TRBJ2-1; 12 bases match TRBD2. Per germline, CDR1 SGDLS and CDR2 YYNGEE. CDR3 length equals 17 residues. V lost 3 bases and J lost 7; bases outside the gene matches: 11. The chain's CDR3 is CASSAPRLAGERNEQFF. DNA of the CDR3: TGTGCCAGCAGCGCACCACGACTAGCGGGAGAACGAAATGAGCAGTTCTTC.

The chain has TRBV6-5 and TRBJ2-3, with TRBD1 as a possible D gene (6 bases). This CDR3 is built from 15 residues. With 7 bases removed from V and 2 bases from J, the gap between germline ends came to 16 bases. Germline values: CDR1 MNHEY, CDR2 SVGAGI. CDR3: CASNMDSSHTDTQYF. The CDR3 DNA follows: TGTGCCAGCAACATGGACAGTTCTCACACAGATACGCAGTATTTT.

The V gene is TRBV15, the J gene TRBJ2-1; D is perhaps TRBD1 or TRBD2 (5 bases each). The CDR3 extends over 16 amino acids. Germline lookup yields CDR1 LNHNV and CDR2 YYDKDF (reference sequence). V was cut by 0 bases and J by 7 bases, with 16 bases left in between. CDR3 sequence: CATSRDIRGRQNEQFF. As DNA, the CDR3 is TGTGCCACCAGCAGAGATATCCGGGGCAGACAAAATGAGCAGTTCTTC. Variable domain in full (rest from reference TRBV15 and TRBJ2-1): DAMVIQNPRYQVTQFGKPVTLSCSQTLNHNVMYWYQQKSSQAPKLLFHYYDKDFNNEADTPDNFQSRRPNTSFCFLDIRSPGLGDTAMYLCATSRDIRGRQNEQFFGPGTRLTVL.

The CDR3 region has the DNA TGCGCCAGCAGCTGGGAGGGGCACGGGGCAGACAATGAGCAGTTCTTC. It yields the protein CASSWEGHGADNEQFF. V is TRBV5-1 and J is TRBJ2-1, with 7 bases aligning to TRBD2. The ends lost 3 bases at V and 5 bases at J; junction bases unmatched: 11. The germline V gene encodes CDR1 SGHRS and CDR2 YFSETQ. The CDR3 has 16 residues.

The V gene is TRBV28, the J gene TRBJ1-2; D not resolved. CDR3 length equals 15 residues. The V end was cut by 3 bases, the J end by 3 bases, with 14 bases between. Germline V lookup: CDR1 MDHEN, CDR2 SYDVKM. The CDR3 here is CASSFDTARDYGYTF. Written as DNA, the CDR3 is TGTGCCAGCAGTTTCGATACAGCCCGGGACTATGGCTACACCTTC.

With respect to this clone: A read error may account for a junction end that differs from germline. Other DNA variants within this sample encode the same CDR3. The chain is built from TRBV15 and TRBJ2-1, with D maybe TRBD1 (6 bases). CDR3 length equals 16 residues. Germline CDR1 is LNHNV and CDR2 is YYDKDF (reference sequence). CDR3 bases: TGTGCCACCAGCAGAGACCTCGGGACATTGTACAATGAACAGTTCTTC. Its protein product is CATSRDLGTLYNEQFF.

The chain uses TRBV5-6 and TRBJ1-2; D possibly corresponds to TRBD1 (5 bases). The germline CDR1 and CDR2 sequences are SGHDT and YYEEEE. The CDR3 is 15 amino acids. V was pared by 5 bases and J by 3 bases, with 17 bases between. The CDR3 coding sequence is TGTGCCAGCAGGCTTCTCGGCCAAGGGGACTATGGCTACACCTTC. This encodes CASRLLGQGDYGYTF.

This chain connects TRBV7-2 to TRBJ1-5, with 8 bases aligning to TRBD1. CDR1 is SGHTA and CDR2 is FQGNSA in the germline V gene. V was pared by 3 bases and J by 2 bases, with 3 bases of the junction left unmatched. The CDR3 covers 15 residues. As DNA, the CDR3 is TGTGCCAGCAGCTTCCAGGGGGCAGGCAATCAGCCCCAGCATTTT. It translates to CASSFQGAGNQPQHF. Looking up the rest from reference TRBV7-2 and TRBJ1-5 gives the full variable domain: GAGVSQSPSNKVTEKGKDVELRCDPISGHTALYWYRQSLGQGLEFLIYFQGNSAPDKSGLPSDRFSAERTGGSVSTLTIQRTQQEDSAVYLCASSFQGAGNQPQHFGDGTRLSIL.

The CDR3 sequence: CASSRRQAYEQYF. CDR3 DNA sequence: TGTGCCAGTAGTCGACGACAGGCCTACGAGCAGTACTTC. The chain carries TRBV19 and TRBJ2-7; D is perhaps TRBD1 (6 bases). The V end was cut by 5 bases, the J end by 2 bases, with 10 bases between. CDR1 and CDR2 (germline): LNHDA, SQIVND (reference sequence). CDR3 length: 13 residues.

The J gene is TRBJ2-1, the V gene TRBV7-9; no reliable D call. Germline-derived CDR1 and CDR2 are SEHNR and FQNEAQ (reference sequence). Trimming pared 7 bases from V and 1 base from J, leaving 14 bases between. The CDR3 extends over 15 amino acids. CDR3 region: CASIAPWASYNEQFF. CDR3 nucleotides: TGTGCCAGCATTGCCCCTTGGGCGTCCTACAATGAGCAGTTCTTC.

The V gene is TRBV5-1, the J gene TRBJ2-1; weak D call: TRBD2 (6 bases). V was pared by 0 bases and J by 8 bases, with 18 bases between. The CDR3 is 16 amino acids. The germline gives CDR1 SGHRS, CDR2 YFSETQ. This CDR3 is CASSLVVGVVADEQFF. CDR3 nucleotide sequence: TGCGCCAGCAGCTTGGTGGTGGGGGTGGTAGCGGATGAGCAGTTCTTC.